This is a list of T cell receptor beta chains from one sample in a study of blood T cell repertoires in COVID-19. Sequencing used immunoSEQ multiplex PCR; TCRdb keeps in-frame clones, though not all of them. The sample has about 160,000 clones, about four fifths seen once. The specimen sequenced was peripheral blood. Receptors were obtained from a man aged 55 to 70 with active or convalescent COVID-19. Both conserved end residues are part of each CDR3. D genes are given only for firm matches. Size is omitted from some rows. Given values are once, few, many or a class for expanded clones.

>TRBV5-1|TRBJ1-2|TRBD1|-
TGCGCCAGCAGCGACGGACAGGGGCCGACCAACTATGGCTACACCTTC
CASSDGQGPTNYGYTF
>TRBV14|TRBJ2-5|-|-
TGTGCCAGCAGCCAAGTTAAAGAGACCCAGTACTTC
CASSQVKETQYF
>TRBV20-1|TRBJ2-7|TRBD1|-
TGCAGTGCTAGTAGGGGACAGGGGAAAATAGGCGAGCAGTACTTC
CSASRGQGKIGEQYF
>TRBV10-3|TRBJ2-5|-|-
TGTGCCATCAGGGAGAACAGTGGGCAGGAGACCCAGTACTTC
CAIRENSGQETQYF
>TRBV5-1|TRBJ2-7|TRBD2|-
TGCGCCAGCAGCTTGGCGTCTAGCGGAGACTACGAGCAGTACTTC
CASSLASSGDYEQYF
>TRBV12-3/TRBV12-4|TRBJ2-3|TRBD1|-
TGTGCCAGCAACCTAGGGGGCGCGGATACGCAGTATTTT
CASNLGGADTQYF
>TRBV10-1|TRBJ1-1|TRBD1|-
TGCGCCAGCAGTCTGGGGACAGGAACTGAAGCTTTCTTT
CASSLGTGTEAFF
>TRBV16|TRBJ1-2|-|-
TGTGCCAGCAGCCAATCTGGCGGATCTGCGGACTATGGCTACACCTTC
CASSQSGGSADYGYTF
>TRBV24-1|TRBJ1-5|-|-
TGTGCCACAGGAGACAATCAGCCCCAGCATTTT
CATGDNQPQHF
>TRBV4-1|TRBJ1-2|TRBD1|-
TGCGCCAGCAGCCACGGAATGGACAGGACCAGTTATGGCTACACCTTC
CASSHGMDRTSYGYTF
>TRBV19|TRBJ1-5|TRBD1|-
TGTGCCAGTAGTATAGGACAGGGAAAAAAAAGCAATCAGCCCCAGCATTTT
CASSIGQGKKSNQPQHF
>TRBV11-3|TRBJ2-2|TRBD1|-
TGTGCCAGCAGCCCGACAGGGGGCGGGGAGCTGTTTTTT
CASSPTGGGELFF
>TRBV28|TRBJ1-2|TRBD1|-
TGTGCCAGCAGGTTTGGACAGGGGAGAAACTATGGCTACACCTTC
CASRFGQGRNYGYTF
>TRBV5-1|TRBJ2-5|TRBD1|once
TGCGCCAGCAGTTATGGACAGGGAGAGACCCAGTACTTC
CASSYGQGETQYF
>TRBV6-5|TRBJ2-1|TRBD2|-
TGTGCCAGCAGTACACTAGCGGGGGGATACAATGAGCAGTTCTTC
CASSTLAGGYNEQFF
>TRBV6-5|TRBJ2-5|TRBD1|-
TGTGCCAGCAGTCGGACAGGGGGCTTAGAGACCCAGTACTTC
CASSRTGGLETQYF
>TRBV12-3/TRBV12-4|TRBJ1-1|-|-
TGTGCCAGCTGGGGGCGTCCTGGCACTGAAGCTTTCTTT
CASWGRPGTEAFF
>TRBV2|TRBJ2-1|-|-
TGTGCCAGCATATCGAGGGTGTCGCGTGGCCAAGAGCAGTTCTTC
CASISRVSRGQEQFF
>TRBV28|TRBJ1-2|TRBD1|few
TGTGCCAGCAGTTTATCTCCACAGGGGGACTATGGCTACACCTTC
CASSLSPQGDYGYTF
>TRBV3-1/TRBV3-2|TRBJ2-1|TRBD2|-
TGTGCCAGCAGCCTTGGGAATCAGCGGGGGACTTTAAGGCAGTTCTTC
CASSLGNQRGTLRQFF
>TRBV11-2|TRBJ1-6|-|few
TGTGCCAGCAGCTTAGTAGAGGGTGTTTCTGCCTCACCCCTCCACTTT
CASSLVEGVSASPLHF
>TRBV7-6|TRBJ1-1|TRBD1|-
TGTGCCAGCAGCTTAGCGGGGACAGGGGTGAACACTGAAGCTTTCTTT
CASSLAGTGVNTEAFF
>TRBV21-1|TRBJ2-7|-|-
TGTGCCAGCAGCGGCCGGGACAGCCCCTACGAGCAGTACTTC
CASSGRDSPYEQYF
>TRBV28|TRBJ1-2|TRBD1|once
TGTGCCAGCAGTCCCGGACAGGCTAACTATGGCTACACCTTC
CASSPGQANYGYTF
>TRBV2|TRBJ1-2|-|-
TGTGCCAGCACGAGTATGCAGGACAGTAAGGGCTACACCTTC
CASTSMQDSKGYTF
>TRBV7-9|TRBJ2-7|-|-
TGTGCCAGCAGCTTAGGACAGACCGCCTACGAGCAGTACTTC
CASSLGQTAYEQYF
>TRBV13|TRBJ2-5|TRBD2|once
TGTGCCAGCAGCCTACGGACTAGCGGGAGCAGGGAGACCCAGTACTTC
CASSLRTSGSRETQYF
>TRBV28|TRBJ2-7|-|-
TGTGCCAGCGTGGGACTGGGTCGCGAGCAGTACTTC
CASVGLGREQYF
>TRBV19|TRBJ1-5|TRBD1|few
TGTGCCAGTAGCGGACAGGGCTATAGCAATCAGCCCCAGCATTTT
CASSGQGYSNQPQHF
>TRBV18|TRBJ2-1|TRBD2|-
TGTGCCAGCTCACCACTACTATCGGGACTAGCGGGAGGGAATGAGCAGTTCTTC
CASSPLLSGLAGGNEQFF
>TRBV9|TRBJ2-1|-|once
TGTGCCAGCAGCGTAGCATCTAGATCGTCGGGTGAGCAGTTCTTC
CASSVASRSSGEQFF
>TRBV21-1|TRBJ2-3|-|once
TGTGCCAGCACTGGACTAGCGGGAAAGACTAGCACAGATACGCAGTATTTT
CASTGLAGKTSTDTQYF
>TRBV12-2|TRBJ1-4|-|few
TGTGCAAGTCGCTTGCCGGGACTGGGGCGGGAAAAACTGTTTTTT
CASRLPGLGREKLFF
>TRBV14|TRBJ2-2|TRBD2|once
TGTGCCAGCAGCCAAGATTCACTAGCGGGACGGGGCAGGACCGGGGAGCTGTTTTTT
CASSQDSLAGRGRTGELFF
>TRBV9|TRBJ1-5|-|few
TGTGCCAGCAGCGTCGAGAGGACAGCCTCGAGATGTCAGCCCCAGCATTTT
CASSVERTASRCQPQHF
>TRBV27|TRBJ1-6|-|few
TGTGCCAGCAGTTTTCAGGGGCCCAATTCACCCCTCCACTTT
CASSFQGPNSPLHF
>TRBV4-1|TRBJ2-1|-|-
TGCGCCAGCAGCCCAGACTCGACAGGTACCTACAATGAGCAGTTCTTC
CASSPDSTGTYNEQFF
>TRBV5-1|TRBJ1-3|TRBD1|-
TGCGCCAGCAGCTTTCAGGGACAGGACACCATATATTTT
CASSFQGQDTIYF
>TRBV19|TRBJ1-5|TRBD1|-
TGTGCCAGTAGCCGACACCCCACAGGGGACGGCAGCAATCAGCCCCAGCATTTT
CASSRHPTGDGSNQPQHF
>TRBV18|TRBJ2-3|TRBD2|-
TGTGCCAGCTCACCAGGACTAGCGGGCACAGATACGCAGTATTTT
CASSPGLAGTDTQYF
>TRBV6-5|TRBJ1-2|-|-
TGTGCCAGCAGCTTCGGGGGACGGAGTCATGCGGGCTACACCTTC
CASSFGGRSHAGYTF
>TRBV6-1|TRBJ1-2|-|-
TGTGCCAGCAGTGAGGGAGGGGCTGTCATCTATGGCTACACCTTC
CASSEGGAVIYGYTF
>TRBV7-2|TRBJ2-5|TRBD2|-
TGTGCCAGCAGCCGCGACGGGGGGTCATCAGAGACCCAGTACTTC
CASSRDGGSSETQYF
>TRBV11-3|TRBJ2-2|TRBD1|-
TGTGCCAGCAGCGCACGACAGGGGTTCGGGGAGCTGTTTTTT
CASSARQGFGELFF
>TRBV27|TRBJ2-1|-|-
TGTGCCAGCAGTTCGGCGGGGGCTGGAGACAATGAGCAGTTCTTC
CASSSAGAGDNEQFF
>TRBV12-3/TRBV12-4|TRBJ1-2|-|-
TGTGCCAGCAGTTTACTAGCTAACTATGGCTACACCTTC
CASSLLANYGYTF
>TRBV11-1|TRBJ2-5|TRBD1|once
TGTGCCAGCAGCCACAACATCGACAGGGCCCAAGAGACCCAGTACTTC
CASSHNIDRAQETQYF
>TRBV5-4|TRBJ2-1|TRBD2|-
TGTGCCAGCAGCTTGAGAGGGACTAGCGGGCCGCCCTACAATGAGCAGTTCTTC
CASSLRGTSGPPYNEQFF
>TRBV4-1|TRBJ2-2|-|-
TGCGCCCGCGTCCCCGGGGAGCTGTTTTTT
CARVPGELFF
>TRBV28|TRBJ2-7|TRBD2|once
TGTGCCAGCAGTCCAGTGGGGACTAGCGGGAGAAACGAGCAGTACTTC
CASSPVGTSGRNEQYF
>TRBV19|TRBJ1-1|-|-
TGTGCCAGTAGTGGGGGGTCAGGGTCCGGTACTGAAGCTTTCTTT
CASSGGSGSGTEAFF
>TRBV19|TRBJ2-4|-|once
TGTGCCAGTAGCAAAGGAGGGTCAAACGTCCTAGCCAAAAACATTCAGTACTTC
CASSKGGSNVLAKNIQYF
>TRBV6-5|TRBJ1-2|TRBD1|-
TGTGCCAGCAGTAAGCCCCCGACAGGGGCCAATGGCTACACCTTC
CASSKPPTGANGYTF
>TRBV3-1/TRBV3-2|TRBJ2-1|TRBD2|-
TGTGCCAGCAGCCGGACGGCGGGAGGGCAGAATGAGCAGTTCTTC
CASSRTAGGQNEQFF
>TRBV12-3/TRBV12-4|TRBJ1-2|-|-
TGTGCCAGCAGACGAGGACAGTCCTATGGCTACACCTTC
CASRRGQSYGYTF
>TRBV27|TRBJ2-1|TRBD1|-
TGTGCCAGCAGTGCCCGGACAGGCTCCTACAATGAGCAGTTCTTC
CASSARTGSYNEQFF